Following are 14 T cell receptor beta chains from one sample sequenced in a study of beta chain features in type 1 diabetes. General study points: Shortening of TCRB CDR3s, moderate but significant, appeared in all four CD4+ subsets of Type 1 diabetes patients.

Expressed TCRB transcripts were sequenced after all isolated RNA was converted to cDNA. Sequencing was performed with immunoSEQ multiplex PCR; in TCRdb, only in-frame clones are kept and a portion is missing. This sample has a few hundred thousand clones; less than 15% occur once, and the top ten carry roughly 0.015%. No antigen has been identified for these receptors. The sample comprised naive CD4+ T cells from blood. Receptors were obtained from a young woman with type 1 diabetes.

This clone was seen a few times. The chain is built from TRBV18 and TRBJ1-1; unclear D gene. V dropped 3 bases and J dropped 5 bases, with 10 bases sitting between them. From germline, CDR1 is KGHSH and CDR2 LQKENI. The CDR3 runs to 13 residues. The CDR3 coding sequence is TGTGCCAGCTCACCGTTGAGCGGAACTGAAGCTTTCTTT. Protein product: CASSPLSGTEAFF.

The chain employs TRBV9 and TRBJ2-5, with 13 bases fitting TRBD2. This CDR3 contains 16 residues. Trimming cost V 3 bases and J 5 bases; bases outside gene matches: 7. Germline V gene sequence: CDR1 SGDLS, CDR2 YYNGEE. The CDR3 loop is CASSGTGLAGVETQYF. The CDR3 DNA reads TGTGCCAGCAGCGGAACCGGACTAGCGGGAGTGGAGACCCAGTACTTC.

This clone has a handful of counts. The chain uses TRBV14 and TRBJ2-1; maybe TRBD2 (6 bases). Germline V gene sequence: CDR1 SGHDN, CDR2 FVKESK. Trimming stripped 0 bases from V and 7 bases from J, with 16 bases between. This CDR3 has 16 amino acids. The CDR3 DNA is TGTGCCAGCAGCCAAGATCCAGGGACCCGGGGGAATGAGCAGTTCTTC. It codes for CASSQDPGTRGNEQFF.

This clone was seen more than once but under ten times. This chain uses TRBV25-1 with TRBJ2-7, with 8 positions matching TRBD1. The ends lost 2 bases at V and 5 bases at J; junction bases unmatched: 8. The CDR3 totals 15 residues. CDR1 and CDR2 from the germline V gene are MGHDK and SYGVNS. The CDR3: CASSEGQGIGNEQYV. The CDR3 DNA reads TGTGCCAGCAGTGAAGGACAGGGAATCGGCAACGAGCAGTACGTC.

This chain links TRBV19 with TRBJ1-2; D is unresolved. The germline gives CDR1 LNHDA, CDR2 SQIVND (reference sequence). This CDR3 has 13 amino acids. V was trimmed by 5 bases and J by 1 base, leaving 8 bases between them. CDR3 sequence (DNA): TGTGCCAGTAGTCAGAGGAGTAACTATGGCTACACCTTC. It codes for CASSQRSNYGYTF.

The chain combines TRBV2 with TRBJ1-5, with 8 positions matching TRBD1. V shed 8 bases, J shed 6 bases, and the junction held 9 bases outside the gene matches. Germline-derived CDR1 and CDR2 are SNHLY and FYNNEI. The CDR3 loop spans 14 amino acids. The CDR3 nucleotides are TGTGCCAGCTCAATGGGGGACAGGAGTCAGCCCCAGCATTTT. Protein product: CASSMGDRSQPQHF.

The genes are TRBV28 and TRBJ2-7; TRBD1 aligns across 9 bases. The germline CDR1 and CDR2 sequences are MDHEN and SYDVKM. The ends lost 6 bases at V and 1 base at J; junction bases unmatched: 4. This CDR3 contains 14 residues. The DNA of the CDR3 is TGTGCCAGCAGGGGGACAGGGAAGTCCTACGAGCAGTACTTC. Residues: CASRGTGKSYEQYF.

This clone was picked up a small number of times. The chain joins TRBV27 to TRBJ2-1; possible D gene TRBD2, 7 bases. In germline, CDR1 is MNHEY, CDR2 SMNVEV (reference sequence). This CDR3 is built from 12 residues. The germline V and J ends were trimmed by 5 bases and 7 bases, with 9 bases remaining between them. The CDR3 DNA is TGTGCCAGCAGTGGGAGGGGGAATGAGCAGTTCTTC. Amino acids: CASSGRGNEQFF.

The chain links TRBV18 to TRBJ2-7; the match to TRBD1 covers 8 bases. The CDR3 consists of 15 residues. Looked up from germline, CDR1 is KGHSH and CDR2 is LQKENI. V shed 3 bases, J shed 1 base, and the junction held 5 bases outside the gene matches. The CDR3 reads CASSPGQGESYEQYV. The CDR3 nucleotides read TGTGCCAGCTCACCCGGACAGGGTGAGTCCTACGAGCAGTACGTC.

The rearrangement uses TRBV18 and TRBJ2-1, with TRBD2 identical over 7 bases. Germline loops: CDR1 KGHSH, CDR2 LQKENI. V was clipped by 0 bases and J by 8 bases; unmatched bases: 7. There are 15 residues in the CDR3. The CDR3 sequence is CASSPPNGRKDEQFF. The CDR3 nucleotides are TGTGCCAGCTCACCACCGAACGGGAGGAAGGATGAGCAGTTCTTC. The complete variable domain, with remaining parts taken from reference TRBV18 and TRBJ2-1, reads NAGVMQNPRHLVRRRGQEARLRCSPMKGHSHVYWYRQLPEEGLKFMVYLQKENIIDESGMPKERFSAEFPKEGPSILRIQQVVRGDSAAYFCASSPPNGRKDEQFFGPGTRLTVL.

The chain is built from TRBV27 and TRBJ2-1; 9 bases align to TRBD2. The V gene end was trimmed by 5 bases and the J gene end by 2 bases; junction bases not matched to a gene: 4. From germline, CDR1 is MNHEY and CDR2 SMNVEV (reference sequence). The CDR3 totals 15 residues. CDR3 in DNA: TGTGCCAGCAGTAAGGTAGCGGGAGCCTACAATGAGCAGTTCTTC. It specifies CASSKVAGAYNEQFF.

This clone was seen a handful of times. The rearrangement links TRBV25-1 to TRBJ1-4; possibly TRBD1 for D (5 bases). The CDR3 length is 11 residues. V shed 6 bases and J shed 7 bases, with 6 bases lying between them. Germline assignment: CDR1 MGHDK and CDR2 SYGVNS. The chain's CDR3 is CASRGGEKLFF. CDR3 DNA sequence: TGTGCCAGCAGGGGGGGTGAAAAACTGTTTTTT.

The V gene is TRBV18, the J gene TRBJ2-7, with 7 bases identical to TRBD2. CDR1 is KGHSH and CDR2 is LQKENI in the germline V gene. This CDR3 has 16 amino acids. With 0 bases clipped from V and 2 bases from J, the junction kept 7 bases outside the gene matches. CDR3 loop: CASSPPDGRPAYEQYF. The CDR3 DNA reads as TGTGCCAGCTCACCACCGGACGGGAGGCCTGCCTACGAGCAGTACTTC.

In its sample, this clone was seen a few times. The sample has other DNA sequences that encode this CDR3 too. The chain links TRBV5-4 to TRBJ2-1; 11 bases agree with TRBD2. Germline CDR1 and CDR2: SGHNT and YYREEE (reference sequence). Trimming at V came to 0 bases and at J to 7 bases, leaving 6 bases not matched to a gene. The length of the CDR3 is 16 residues. CDR3 sequence: CASSLGTSGSWNEQFF. In nucleotides, the CDR3 is TGTGCCAGCAGCTTGGGTACTAGCGGGAGTTGGAATGAGCAGTTCTTC.